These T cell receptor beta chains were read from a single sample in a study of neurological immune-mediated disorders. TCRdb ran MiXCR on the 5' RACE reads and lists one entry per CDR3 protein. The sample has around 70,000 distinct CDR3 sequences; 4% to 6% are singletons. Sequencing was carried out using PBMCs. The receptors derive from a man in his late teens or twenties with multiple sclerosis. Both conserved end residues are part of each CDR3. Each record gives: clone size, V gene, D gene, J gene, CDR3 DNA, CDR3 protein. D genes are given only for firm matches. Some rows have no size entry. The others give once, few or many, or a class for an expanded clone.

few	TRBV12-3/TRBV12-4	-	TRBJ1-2	TGTGCCAGCAGTTTAGGCGGCCCCAGCAAAGGCTACACCTTC	CASSLGGPSKGYTF
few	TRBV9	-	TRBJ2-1	TGTGCCAGCAGCGGACGCCACGGGAGATCCTACAATGAGCAGTTCTTC	CASSGRHGRSYNEQFF
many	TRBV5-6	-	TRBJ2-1	TGTGCCAGCAGTAATCCGACGAGGGGGAATGAGCAGTTCTTC	CASSNPTRGNEQFF
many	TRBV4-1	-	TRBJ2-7	TGCGCCAGCAGCCACCTCGTCGGGGAAGGGAACGAGCAGTACTTC	CASSHLVGEGNEQYF
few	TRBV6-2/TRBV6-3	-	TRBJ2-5	TGTGCCAGCACTCCGGTCGGCAGTTACCTGGGGGGATGGTATCGAGAGACCCAGTACTTC	CASTPVGSYLGGWYRETQYF
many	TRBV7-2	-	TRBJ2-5	TGTGCCAGCAGCTTCTCGCCGGATGAGACCCAGTACTTC	CASSFSPDETQYF
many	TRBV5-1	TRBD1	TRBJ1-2	TGCGCCAGCAGCGAGGGACAGCCAAGTGGTGGCTACACCTTC	CASSEGQPSGGYTF
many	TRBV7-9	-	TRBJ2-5	TGTGCCAGCAGCTCCCACAACTGGAGGGAAGAGACCCAGTACTTC	CASSSHNWREETQYF
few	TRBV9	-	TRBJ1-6	TGTGCCAGCAGCCCTCATATTAGCTCCTATAATTCACCCCTCAACTTT	CASSPHISSYNSPLNF
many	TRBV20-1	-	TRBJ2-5	TGCAGTGCTAGACTGGGGGAGACCCAGTACTTC	CSARLGETQYF
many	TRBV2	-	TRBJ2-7	TGTGCCATCGGGGGGGGACAGACCTACGAGCAGTACTTC	CAIGGGQTYEQYF
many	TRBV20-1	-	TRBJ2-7	TGCAGTGCTAGGTCTCACGGGGGTGGCCCCTCCCTCTCCTACGAGCAGTACTTC	CSARSHGGGPSLSYEQYF
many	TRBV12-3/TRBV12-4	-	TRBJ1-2	TGTGCCAGCACCCTTGCCCAGACGTTCTATGGCTACACCTTC	CASTLAQTFYGYTF
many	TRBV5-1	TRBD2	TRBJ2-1	TGCGCCAGCCGGACTAGCGGGGGGTACAATGAGCAGTTCTTC	CASRTSGGYNEQFF
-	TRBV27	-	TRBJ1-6	TGTGCCAGCAGACTGTTAGGGCAAAATTCACCCCTCAACTTT	CASRLLGQNSPLNF
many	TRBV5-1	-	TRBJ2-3	TGCGCCAGCAGCTTGATTGGGGGAGATACGCAGTATTTT	CASSLIGGDTQYF
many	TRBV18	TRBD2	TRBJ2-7	TGTGCCAGCAAGCCCGGGACTAGCGGGCTTTACGAGCAGTACTTC	CASKPGTSGLYEQYF
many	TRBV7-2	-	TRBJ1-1	TGTGCCAGCAGCTTCGGGACGGGGAACACTGAAGCTTTCTTT	CASSFGTGNTEAFF
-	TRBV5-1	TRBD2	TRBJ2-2	TGCGCCAGCAGCTCAAGGACTAGCGGGACAACCGGCCGGGAGCTGTTTTTT	CASSSRTSGTTGRELFF
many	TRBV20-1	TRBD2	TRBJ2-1	TGCAGTGCTAGAGATCTAGCGGGGGGGCTTAATGAGCAGTTCTTC	CSARDLAGGLNEQFF
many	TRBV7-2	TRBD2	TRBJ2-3	TGTGCCAGCACCCCAACTAGCGAGGCGTATACGCAGTATTTT	CASTPTSEAYTQYF
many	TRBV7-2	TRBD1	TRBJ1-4	TGTGCCAGCAGCTTGGGACAGGCATTTAATGAAAAACTGTTTTTT	CASSLGQAFNEKLFF
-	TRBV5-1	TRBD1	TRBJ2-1	TGCGCCAGCAGCTTGGTGACAGGGATCAAAAATGAGCAGTTCTTC	CASSLVTGIKNEQFF
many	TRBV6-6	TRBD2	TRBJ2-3	TGTGCCAGCAGTTATAGCGGGGGTTGGGATACGCAGTATTTT	CASSYSGGWDTQYF
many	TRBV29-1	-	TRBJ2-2	TGCAGCGTTACGGGGACATCCGCGAACACCGGGGAGCTGTTTTTT	CSVTGTSANTGELFF
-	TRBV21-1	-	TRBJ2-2	TGTGCCAGCAGCAAGAGGGGACAGGAGTTCGGGGAGCTGTTTTTT	CASSKRGQEFGELFF
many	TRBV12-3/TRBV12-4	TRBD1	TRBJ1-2	TGTGCCAGCAGTTTTGCAGGGGGAGATGACTATGGCTACACCTTC	CASSFAGGDDYGYTF
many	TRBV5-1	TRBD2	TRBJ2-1	TGCGCCAGCAGCCGGGGACTAGCGGGGGGACTCAATGAGCAGTTCTTC	CASSRGLAGGLNEQFF
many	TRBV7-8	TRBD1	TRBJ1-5	TGTGCCAGCAGCTTGGACAGGGGCAATCAGCCCCAGCATTTT	CASSLDRGNQPQHF
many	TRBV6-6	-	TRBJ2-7	TGTGCCAGCAGTTACGCCCCCTACGAGCAGTACTTC	CASSYAPYEQYF
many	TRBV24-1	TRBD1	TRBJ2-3	TGTGCCACCAGTGATTTGGGGACAGGAGAGGATACGCAGTATTTT	CATSDLGTGEDTQYF
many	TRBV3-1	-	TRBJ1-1	TGTGCCAGCAGCGAACTTGAGGGGAACACTGAAGCTTTCTTT	CASSELEGNTEAFF
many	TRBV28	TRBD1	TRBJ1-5	TGTGCCAGCAGTTCGACCGGGACAGGGGATAGGGCCGATAGCAATCAGCCCCAGCATTTT	CASSSTGTGDRADSNQPQHF
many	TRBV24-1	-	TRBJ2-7	TGTGCCACCAGTGATTTGCGAGGAAGCGAGCAGTACTTC	CATSDLRGSEQYF
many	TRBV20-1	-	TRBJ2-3	TGCAGTGCTGTGGACAGAAGCACAGATACGCAGTATTTT	CSAVDRSTDTQYF
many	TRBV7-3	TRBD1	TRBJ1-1	TGTGCCAGCAGCTGGGGGACAGGGGTCGGGACTGAAGCTTTCTTT	CASSWGTGVGTEAFF
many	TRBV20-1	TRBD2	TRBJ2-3	TGCAGTGCTAGATTTAGCGGGGGGGCGGGTGATACGCAGTATTTT	CSARFSGGAGDTQYF
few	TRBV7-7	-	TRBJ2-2	TGTGCTAGCAGCTCTAACCCCACCGGGGAGCTGTTTTTT	CASSSNPTGELFF
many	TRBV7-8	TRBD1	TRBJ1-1	TGTGCCAGCAGCCTCAGGACAGGGGGCCACACTGAAGCTTTCTTT	CASSLRTGGHTEAFF
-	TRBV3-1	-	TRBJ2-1	TGTGCCAGCAGCCAAGGGCGGACCCCCTACAATGAGCAGTTCTTC	CASSQGRTPYNEQFF
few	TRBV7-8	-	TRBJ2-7	TGTGCCAGCAGCCCCCCCGGAAGCTACGAGCAGTACTTC	CASSPPGSYEQYF
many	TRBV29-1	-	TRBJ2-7	TGCAGTGGGCGGGTCCCCGGGTACGAGCAGTACTTC	CSGRVPGYEQYF
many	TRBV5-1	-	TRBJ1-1	TGCGCCAGCAGCTTGGCCCCCAAGGGGGGGCGGAACACTGAAGCTTTCTTT	CASSLAPKGGRNTEAFF
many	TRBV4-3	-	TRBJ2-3	TGCGCCAGCAGCCAAGAAGTCGCCAGGGGAGGCACAGATACGCAGTATTTT	CASSQEVARGGTDTQYF
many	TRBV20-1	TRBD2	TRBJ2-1	TGCAGTGCGTCCGGGACTAGCGGGGTTAATGAGCAGTTCTTC	CSASGTSGVNEQFF
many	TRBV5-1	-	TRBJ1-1	TGCGCCAGCAGCTTGGTCGCGGGGGGGATGAACACTGAAGCTTTCTTT	CASSLVAGGMNTEAFF
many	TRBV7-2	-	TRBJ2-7	TGTGCCAGCAGCTCGACCGGGACGGTTTCCTACGAGCAGTACTTC	CASSSTGTVSYEQYF
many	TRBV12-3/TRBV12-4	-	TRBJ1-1	TGTGCCAGCAGTTGGGGAGGGAACACTGAAGCTTTCTTT	CASSWGGNTEAFF
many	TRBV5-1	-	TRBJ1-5	TGCGCCAGCAGCTTGGGCCAGGGTAGCAATCAGCCCCAGCATTTT	CASSLGQGSNQPQHF
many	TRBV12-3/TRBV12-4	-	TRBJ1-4	TGTGCCAGCAGTTTAGGAGGGATTAATGAAAAACTGTTTTTT	CASSLGGINEKLFF
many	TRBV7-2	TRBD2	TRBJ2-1	TGTGCCAGCAGCCCCGGAGGCGGGAGGACCTACAATGAGCAGTTCTTC	CASSPGGGRTYNEQFF
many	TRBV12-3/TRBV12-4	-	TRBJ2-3	TGTGCCAGCAGTTTCTCGGTAGATACGCAGTATTTT	CASSFSVDTQYF
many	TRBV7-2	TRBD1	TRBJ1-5	TGTGCCAGCAGCTCTCGGACAGGGGGCAGACAGCCCCAGCATTTT	CASSSRTGGRQPQHF
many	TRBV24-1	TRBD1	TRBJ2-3	TGTGCCACCAGTGACGAGGACAGGGCGAAGACGCAGTATTTT	CATSDEDRAKTQYF